The 14 T cell receptor beta chains reported below all come from one sample, sequenced in a study of CD8+CD57+ T cells in acquired aplastic anemia. TCR beta VDJ and CDR3 profiles were obtained from a genomic DNA template. TCRdb recomputed calls from the reads with MiXCR, one row per CDR3 protein. The data contain 150,000 to 200,000 distinct CDR3 sequences, 40% to 50% of them seen just once; the ten biggest clones take up 2.5% to 3.5%. Source material: sorted CD4+, CD8+, or CD8+CD57+ T cells (not recorded which) from PBMCs. The receptors shown here come from a human donor in good health.

This clonotype was seen ten or more times. CDR3 protein: CAIRQDQGSEQYF. CDR3 coding DNA: TGTGCCATCCGTCAGGACCAAGGTTCAGAGCAGTACTTC. V gene TRBV10-3 combines with J gene TRBJ2-7, with D unclear. This CDR3 comprises 13 residues. Germline V lookup: CDR1 ENHRY, CDR2 SYGVKD. The germline V and J ends were trimmed by 8 bases and 7 bases, with 18 bases remaining between them.

As concerns this clonotype: A much larger clone differs from this one at a single base, so this may be a read error. V usage is TRBV7-2 and J usage is TRBJ1-2, with TRBD1 matching 9 bases. V lost 2 bases to trimming and J lost 8 bases; unmatched junction nucleotides: 6. The CDR3 runs to 14 residues. CDR1 is SGHTA, CDR2 FQGNSA, per germline. CDR3 nucleotides: TGTGCCAGCAGCTTAAGGACAGGGGACTTCGGCTACACCTTC. Encoded protein: CASSLRTGDFGYTF.

Notes on this clonotype: This may be a read error, as it is one base from a much larger clone. The DNA of the CDR3 is TGTGCCAGCAGTGCCGACAGGGGAGGGCGGAGTGAGCAGTTCTTC. Protein: CASSADRGGRSEQFF. V gene TRBV12-3 or TRBV12-4 combines with J gene TRBJ2-1, with D tentatively TRBD1 (8 bases). CDR3 size: 15 residues. Trimming removed 5 bases at V and 9 bases at J, with 20 bases between.

This clonotype appeared once. The V call is TRBV7-9, the J call TRBJ2-7; either TRBD1 or TRBD2 may fit D (7 bases each). Trimming left V 6 bases short and J 7 bases short, with 16 bases between. CDR3 length: 13 amino acids. Per the germline V gene, CDR1 is SEHNR and CDR2 is FQNEAQ (reference sequence). The CDR3 loop is CASRYQGEGEQYF. The CDR3 coding sequence is TGTGCCAGCAGATACCAGGGGGAGGGTGAGCAGTACTTC.

The chain carries TRBV25-1 and TRBJ1-4; TRBD1 matches at 7 bases. This CDR3 contains 14 residues. From germline, CDR1 is MGHDK and CDR2 SYGVNS. After removal of 8 bases from V and 7 bases from J, the junction contained 10 bases not matched to a gene. CDR3 bases: TGTGCCAGCCGGGAGCACAGGGGAGGTGAAAAACTGTTTTTT. This encodes CASREHRGGEKLFF.

This clonotype appeared once. The chain recombines TRBV29-1 with TRBJ1-5, with D perhaps TRBD1 (5 bases). V was shortened by 4 bases and J by 7 bases, with 14 bases between the two germline ends. The CDR3 has 13 amino acids. Germline V gene lookup returns CDR1 SQVTM and CDR2 ANQGSEA. The CDR3 here is CSVGSRADQPQHF. The CDR3 nucleotides are TGCAGCGTTGGAAGCAGGGCTGACCAGCCCCAGCATTTT. Full variable domain (missing parts from reference TRBV29-1 and TRBJ1-5): SAVISQKPSRDICQRGTSLTIQCQVDSQVTMMFWYRQQPGQSLTLIATANQGSEATYESGFVIDKFPISRPNLTFSTLTVSNMSPEDSSIYLCSVGSRADQPQHFGDGTRLSIL.

This clonotype was picked up many times. V is TRBV15 and J is TRBJ1-6, with TRBD1 matching 7 bases. The V and J ends lost 6 bases and 5 bases, in that order; junction bases with no gene match: 7. Germline loops: CDR1 LNHNV, CDR2 YYDKDF (reference sequence). The CDR3 totals 15 residues. CDR3 in amino acids: CATSRTGDNNSPLHF. CDR3 coding DNA: TGTGCCACCAGTAGAACAGGGGACAATAATTCACCCCTCCACTTT.

For this clonotype: A junction end diverges from the germline sequence, so it may reflect a read error. The chain recombines TRBV10-3 with TRBJ1-1; a possible D gene is TRBD1 (6 bases). CDR3 length: 16 residues. In germline, CDR1 is ENHRY, CDR2 SYGVKD. CDR3: CASSFTWGGAGAEAFF. Here the CDR3 DNA reads TGTGCCAGCAGTTTCACCTGGGGGGGGGCCGGGGCTGAAGCTTTCTTT.

V usage is TRBV7-2 and J usage is TRBJ1-1, with D tentatively TRBD1 (5 bases). Germline V gene data show CDR1 as SGHTA and CDR2 as FQGNSA. This CDR3 contains 15 residues. V was trimmed by 1 base and J by 0 bases, leaving 9 bases between them. CDR3 amino acids: CASSLGGYMNTEAFF. The CDR3 DNA reads as TGTGCCAGCAGCTTAGGGGGGTACATGAACACTGAAGCTTTCTTT.

V and J are TRBV7-2 and TRBJ2-1; D may be TRBD1 (6 bases). The CDR3 is made up of 11 amino acids. Germline V gives CDR1 SGHTA, CDR2 FQGNSA. The V and J ends lost 2 bases and 10 bases respectively, with 6 bases between them. Here the CDR3 reads CASSLRGEQFF. DNA of the CDR3: TGTGCCAGCAGCTTAAGGGGGGAGCAGTTCTTC.

In this sample, this clonotype turned up many times. This chain uses TRBV7-3 with TRBJ2-7, with 7 positions matching TRBD2. Trimming removed 2 bases from V and 2 bases from J; junction bases left unmatched: 3. The CDR3 is 14 residues long. Germline V gene data show CDR1 as SGHTA and CDR2 as FQGTGA. Here the CDR3 reads CASSLGGGAYEQYF. In DNA form, the CDR3 reads TGTGCCAGCAGCTTAGGGGGAGGGGCCTACGAGCAGTACTTC.

This CDR3 is CSATRQNSDTQYF. CDR3 in DNA: TGCAGTGCTACCCGACAGAACTCAGATACGCAGTATTTT. This rearrangement joins TRBV20-1 to TRBJ2-3, with D perhaps matching TRBD1 (5 bases). Germline V gene data show CDR1 as DFQATT and CDR2 as SNEGSKA (reference sequence). This CDR3 region has 13 residues. With 4 bases removed from V and 4 bases from J, the gap between germline ends came to 12 bases.

V usage is TRBV15 and J usage is TRBJ2-5; 8 bases agree with TRBD2. Germline CDR1 LNHNV, CDR2 YYDKDF (reference sequence). J was trimmed by 0 bases and V by 0 bases; bases with no gene match: 12. This CDR3 spans 19 amino acids. The chain's CDR3 is CATSRDTPSGGRYQETQYF. The CDR3, as DNA: TGTGCCACCAGCAGAGATACCCCAAGCGGGGGCCGGTACCAAGAGACCCAGTACTTC.

The chain is built from TRBV7-2 and TRBJ1-2; the D gene is possibly TRBD1 (5 bases). Germline CDR1 SGHTA, CDR2 FQGNSA. The V end was cut by 8 bases, the J end by 5 bases, with 9 bases between. CDR3 length: 11 residues. The chain's CDR3 is CASGGGYGYTF. Written as DNA, the CDR3 is TGTGCCAGCGGTGGGGGGTATGGCTACACCTTC.